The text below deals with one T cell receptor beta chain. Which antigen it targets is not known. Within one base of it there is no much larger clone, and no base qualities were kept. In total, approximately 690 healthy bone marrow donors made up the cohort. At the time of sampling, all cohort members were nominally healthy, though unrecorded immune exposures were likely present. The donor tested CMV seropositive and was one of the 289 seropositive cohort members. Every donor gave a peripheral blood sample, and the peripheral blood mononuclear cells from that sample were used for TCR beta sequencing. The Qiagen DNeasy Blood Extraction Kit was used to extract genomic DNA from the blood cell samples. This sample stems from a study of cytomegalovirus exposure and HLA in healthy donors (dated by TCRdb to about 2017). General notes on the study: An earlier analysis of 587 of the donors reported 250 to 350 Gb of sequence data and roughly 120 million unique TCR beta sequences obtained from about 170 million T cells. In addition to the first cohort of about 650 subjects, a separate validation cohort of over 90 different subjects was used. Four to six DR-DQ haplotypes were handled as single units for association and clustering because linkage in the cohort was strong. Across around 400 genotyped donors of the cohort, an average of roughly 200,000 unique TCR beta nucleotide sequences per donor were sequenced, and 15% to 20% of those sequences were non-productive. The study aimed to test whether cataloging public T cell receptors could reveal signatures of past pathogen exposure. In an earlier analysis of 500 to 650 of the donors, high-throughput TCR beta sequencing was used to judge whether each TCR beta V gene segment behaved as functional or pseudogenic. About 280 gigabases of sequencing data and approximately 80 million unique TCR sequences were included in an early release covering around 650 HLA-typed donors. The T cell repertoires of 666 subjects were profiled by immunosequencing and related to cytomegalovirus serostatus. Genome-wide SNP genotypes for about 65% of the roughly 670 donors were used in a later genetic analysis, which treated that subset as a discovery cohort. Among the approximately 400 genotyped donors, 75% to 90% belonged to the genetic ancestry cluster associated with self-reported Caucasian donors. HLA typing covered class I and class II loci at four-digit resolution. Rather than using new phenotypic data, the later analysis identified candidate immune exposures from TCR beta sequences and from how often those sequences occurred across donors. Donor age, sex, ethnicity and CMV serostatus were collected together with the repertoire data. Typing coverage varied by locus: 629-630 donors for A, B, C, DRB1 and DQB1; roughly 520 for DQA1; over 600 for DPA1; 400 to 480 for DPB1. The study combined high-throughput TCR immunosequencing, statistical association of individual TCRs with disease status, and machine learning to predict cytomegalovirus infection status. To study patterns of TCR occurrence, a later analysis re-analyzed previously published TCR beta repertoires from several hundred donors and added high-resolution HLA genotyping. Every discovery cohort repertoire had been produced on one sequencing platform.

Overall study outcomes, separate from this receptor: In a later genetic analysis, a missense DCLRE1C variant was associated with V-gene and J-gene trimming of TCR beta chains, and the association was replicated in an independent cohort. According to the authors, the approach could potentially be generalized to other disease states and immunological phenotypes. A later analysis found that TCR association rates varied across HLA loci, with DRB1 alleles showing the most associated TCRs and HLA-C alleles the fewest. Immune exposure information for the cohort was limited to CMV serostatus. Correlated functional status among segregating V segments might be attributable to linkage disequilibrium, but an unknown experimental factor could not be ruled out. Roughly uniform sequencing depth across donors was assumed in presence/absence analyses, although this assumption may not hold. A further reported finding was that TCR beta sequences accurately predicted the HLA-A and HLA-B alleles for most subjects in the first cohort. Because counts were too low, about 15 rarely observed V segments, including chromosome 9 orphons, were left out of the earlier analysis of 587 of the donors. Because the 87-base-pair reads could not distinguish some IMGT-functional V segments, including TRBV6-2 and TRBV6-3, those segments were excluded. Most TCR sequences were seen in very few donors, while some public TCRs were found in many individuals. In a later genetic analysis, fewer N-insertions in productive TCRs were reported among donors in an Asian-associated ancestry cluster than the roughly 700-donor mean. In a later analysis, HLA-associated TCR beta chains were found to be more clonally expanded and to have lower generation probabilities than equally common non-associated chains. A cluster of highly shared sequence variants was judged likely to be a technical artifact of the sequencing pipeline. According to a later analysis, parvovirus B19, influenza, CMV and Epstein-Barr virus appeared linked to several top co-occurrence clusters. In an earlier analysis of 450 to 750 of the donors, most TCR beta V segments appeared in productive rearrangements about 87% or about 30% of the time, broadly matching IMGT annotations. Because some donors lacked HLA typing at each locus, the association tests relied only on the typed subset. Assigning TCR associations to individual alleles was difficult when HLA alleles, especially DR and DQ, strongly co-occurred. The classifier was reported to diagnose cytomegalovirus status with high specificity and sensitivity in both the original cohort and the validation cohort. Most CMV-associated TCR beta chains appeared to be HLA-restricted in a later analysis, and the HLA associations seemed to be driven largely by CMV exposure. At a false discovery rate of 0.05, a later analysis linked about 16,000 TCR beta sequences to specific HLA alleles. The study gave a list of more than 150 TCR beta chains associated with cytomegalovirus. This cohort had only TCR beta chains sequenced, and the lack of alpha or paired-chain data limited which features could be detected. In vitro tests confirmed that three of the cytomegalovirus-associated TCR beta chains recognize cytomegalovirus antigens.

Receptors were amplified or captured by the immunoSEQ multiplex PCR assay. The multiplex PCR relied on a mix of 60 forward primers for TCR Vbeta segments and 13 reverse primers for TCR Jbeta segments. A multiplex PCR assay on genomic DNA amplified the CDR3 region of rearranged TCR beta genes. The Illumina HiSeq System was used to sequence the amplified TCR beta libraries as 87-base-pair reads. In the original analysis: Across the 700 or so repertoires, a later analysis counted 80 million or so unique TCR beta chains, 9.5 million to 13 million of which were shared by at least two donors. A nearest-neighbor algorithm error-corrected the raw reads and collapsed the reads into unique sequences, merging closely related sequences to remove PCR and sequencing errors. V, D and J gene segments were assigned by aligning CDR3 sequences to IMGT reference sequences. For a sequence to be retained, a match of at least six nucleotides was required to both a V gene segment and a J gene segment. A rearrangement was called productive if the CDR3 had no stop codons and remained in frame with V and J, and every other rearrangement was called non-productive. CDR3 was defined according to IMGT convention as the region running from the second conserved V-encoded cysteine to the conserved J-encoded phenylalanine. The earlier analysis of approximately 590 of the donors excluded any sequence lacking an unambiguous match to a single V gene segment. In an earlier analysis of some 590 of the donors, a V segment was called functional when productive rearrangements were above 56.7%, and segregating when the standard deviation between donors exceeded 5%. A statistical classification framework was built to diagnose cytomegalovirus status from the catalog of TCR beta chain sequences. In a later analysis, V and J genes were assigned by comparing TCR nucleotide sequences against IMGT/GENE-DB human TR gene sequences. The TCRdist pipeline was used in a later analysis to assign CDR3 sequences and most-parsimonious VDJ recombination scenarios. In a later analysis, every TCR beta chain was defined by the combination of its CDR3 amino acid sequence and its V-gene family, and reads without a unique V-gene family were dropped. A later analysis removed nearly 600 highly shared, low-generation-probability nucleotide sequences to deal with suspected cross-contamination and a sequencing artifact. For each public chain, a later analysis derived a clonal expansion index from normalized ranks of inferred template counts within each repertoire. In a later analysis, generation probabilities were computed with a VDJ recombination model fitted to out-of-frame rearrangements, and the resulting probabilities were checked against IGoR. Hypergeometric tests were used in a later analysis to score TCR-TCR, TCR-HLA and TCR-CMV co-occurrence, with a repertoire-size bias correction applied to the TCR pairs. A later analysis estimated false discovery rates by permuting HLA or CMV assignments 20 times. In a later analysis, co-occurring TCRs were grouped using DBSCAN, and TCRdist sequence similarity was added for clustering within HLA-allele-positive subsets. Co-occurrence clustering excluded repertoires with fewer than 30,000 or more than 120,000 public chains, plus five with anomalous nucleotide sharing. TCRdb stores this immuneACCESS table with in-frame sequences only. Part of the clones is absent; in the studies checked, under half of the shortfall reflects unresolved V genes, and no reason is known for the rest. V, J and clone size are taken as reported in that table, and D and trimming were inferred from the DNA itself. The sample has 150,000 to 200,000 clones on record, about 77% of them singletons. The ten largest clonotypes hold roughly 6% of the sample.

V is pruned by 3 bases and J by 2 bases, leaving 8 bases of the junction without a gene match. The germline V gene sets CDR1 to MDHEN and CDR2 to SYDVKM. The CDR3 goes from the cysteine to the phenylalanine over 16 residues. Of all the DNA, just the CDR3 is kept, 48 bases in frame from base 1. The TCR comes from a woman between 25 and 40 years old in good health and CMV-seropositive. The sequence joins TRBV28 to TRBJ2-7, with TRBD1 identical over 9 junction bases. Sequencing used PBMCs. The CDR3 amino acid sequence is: CASSFWGGTGTYEQYF. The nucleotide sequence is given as TGTGCCAGCAGTTTTTGGGGTGGGACAGGGACCTACGAGCAGTACTTC.